The present TCR beta chain was sequenced within a study of blood T cell repertoires in COVID-19. CDR3 length: 16 residues. Germline lookup yields CDR1 MDHEN and CDR2 SYDVKM. The trim removed 5 bases at V and 7 bases at J, leaving 11 bases unmatched. Only in-frame clones appear in the TCRdb table, and some are missing; sequencing was by immunoSEQ multiplex PCR. The table has roughly 250,000 clones, about 80% seen once. The chain carries TRBV28 and TRBJ1-4, with 9 positions matching TRBD1. The sample taken for sequencing was peripheral blood. The receptor comes from a woman aged 80 or older with active or convalescent COVID-19. CDR3 sequence reads: CASSKPGQGGGEKLFF. In nucleotides, the CDR3 is TGTGCCAGCAGTAAACCGGGACAGGGTGGAGGTGAAAAACTGTTTTTT.